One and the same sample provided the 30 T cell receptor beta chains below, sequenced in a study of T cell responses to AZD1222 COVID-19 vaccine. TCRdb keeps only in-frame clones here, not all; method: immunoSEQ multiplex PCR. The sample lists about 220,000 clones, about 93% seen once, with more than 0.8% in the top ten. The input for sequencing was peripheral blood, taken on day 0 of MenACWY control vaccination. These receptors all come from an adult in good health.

CDR3 DNA: TGTGCCAGCAGCACCGGACTAGCGCAAGAGACCCAGTACTTC. Protein: CASSTGLAQETQYF. This sequence joins TRBV7-2 and TRBJ2-5; 9 bases map to TRBD2. After removal of 5 bases from V and 2 bases from J, the junction contained 3 bases not matched to a gene. CDR1 and CDR2 (germline): SGHTA, FQGNSA. The CDR3 consists of 14 residues.

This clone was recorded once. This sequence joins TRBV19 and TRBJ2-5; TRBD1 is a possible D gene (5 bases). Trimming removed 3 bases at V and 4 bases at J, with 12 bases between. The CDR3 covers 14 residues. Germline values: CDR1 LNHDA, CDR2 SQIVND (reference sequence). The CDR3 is CASSMAQGVETQYF. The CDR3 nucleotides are TGTGCCAGTAGTATGGCTCAAGGGGTAGAGACCCAGTACTTC.

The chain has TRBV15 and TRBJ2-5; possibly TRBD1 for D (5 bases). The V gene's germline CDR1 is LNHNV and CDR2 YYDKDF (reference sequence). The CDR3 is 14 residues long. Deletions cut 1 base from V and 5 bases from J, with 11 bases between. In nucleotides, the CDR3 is TGTGCCACCAGCAGAGGACAGTCCGGGGAGACCCAGTACTTC. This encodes CATSRGQSGETQYF.

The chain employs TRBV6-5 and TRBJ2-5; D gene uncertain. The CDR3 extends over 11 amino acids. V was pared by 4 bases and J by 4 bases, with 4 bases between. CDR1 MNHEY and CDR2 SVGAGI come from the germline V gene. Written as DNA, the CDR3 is TGTGCCAGCAGTTCAGGAGAGACCCAGTACTTC. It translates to CASSSGETQYF.

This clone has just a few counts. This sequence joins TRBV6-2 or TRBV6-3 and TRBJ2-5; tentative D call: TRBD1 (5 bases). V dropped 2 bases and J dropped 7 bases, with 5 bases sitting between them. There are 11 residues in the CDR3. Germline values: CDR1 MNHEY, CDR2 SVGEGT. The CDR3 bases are TGTGCCAGCAGTTACGGGGCGACCCAGTACTTC. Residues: CASSYGATQYF.

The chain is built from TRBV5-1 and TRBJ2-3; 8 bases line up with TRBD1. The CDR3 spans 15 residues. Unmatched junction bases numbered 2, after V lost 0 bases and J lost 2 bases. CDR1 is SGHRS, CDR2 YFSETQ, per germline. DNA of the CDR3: TGCGCCAGCAGCTTGGGGACAGGGCCCACAGATACGCAGTATTTT. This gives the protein CASSLGTGPTDTQYF.

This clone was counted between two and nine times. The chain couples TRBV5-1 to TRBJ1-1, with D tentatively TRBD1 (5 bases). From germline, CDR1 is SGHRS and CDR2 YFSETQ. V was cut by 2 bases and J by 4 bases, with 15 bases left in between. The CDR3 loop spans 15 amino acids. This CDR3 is CASSFEQGGGTEAFF. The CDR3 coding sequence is TGCGCCAGCAGCTTTGAGCAGGGTGGCGGCACTGAAGCTTTCTTT.

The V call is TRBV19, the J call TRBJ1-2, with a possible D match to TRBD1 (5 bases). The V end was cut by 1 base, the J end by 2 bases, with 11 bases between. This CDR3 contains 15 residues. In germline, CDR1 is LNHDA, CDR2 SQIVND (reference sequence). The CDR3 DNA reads TGTGCCAGTAGTATAGCAGGGAGGCTGAACTATGGCTACACCTTC. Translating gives CASSIAGRLNYGYTF.

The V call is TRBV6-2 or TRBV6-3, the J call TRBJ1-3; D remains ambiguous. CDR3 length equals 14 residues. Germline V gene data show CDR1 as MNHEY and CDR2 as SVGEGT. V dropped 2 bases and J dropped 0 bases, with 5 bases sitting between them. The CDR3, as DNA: TGTGCCAGCAGTTACACCGGCTCTGGAAACACCATATATTTT. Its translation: CASSYTGSGNTIYF.

CDR3 sequence (DNA): TGTGCCAGCAGTTACGCCAATTCACCCCTCCACTTT. Translated: CASSYANSPLHF. This rearrangement joins TRBV6-5 to TRBJ1-6; D is uncertain. CDR3 length equals 12 residues. V was cut by 2 bases and J by 7 bases, with 3 bases left in between. Germline V gives CDR1 MNHEY, CDR2 SVGAGI.

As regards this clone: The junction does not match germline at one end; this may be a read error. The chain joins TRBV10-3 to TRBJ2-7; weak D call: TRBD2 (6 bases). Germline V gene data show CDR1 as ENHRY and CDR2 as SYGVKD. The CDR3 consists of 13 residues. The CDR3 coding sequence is TGTGCCATCAGGTGGAGGGCCTCCGACGAGCAGTACTTC. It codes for CAIRWRASDEQYF.

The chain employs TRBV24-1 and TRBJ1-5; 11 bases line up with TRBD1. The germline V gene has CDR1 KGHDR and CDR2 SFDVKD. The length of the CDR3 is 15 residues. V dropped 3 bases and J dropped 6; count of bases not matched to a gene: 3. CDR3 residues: CATSDTGTGGQPQHF. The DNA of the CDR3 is TGTGCCACCAGTGATACCGGGACAGGGGGTCAGCCCCAGCATTTT.

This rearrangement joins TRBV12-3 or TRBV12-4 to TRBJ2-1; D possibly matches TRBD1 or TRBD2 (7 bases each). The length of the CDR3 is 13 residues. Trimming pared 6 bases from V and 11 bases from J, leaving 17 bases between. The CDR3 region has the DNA TGTGCCAGCAGCTCCTCAGGGGGGGGCCAGCAGTTCTTC. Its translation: CASSSSGGGQQFF.

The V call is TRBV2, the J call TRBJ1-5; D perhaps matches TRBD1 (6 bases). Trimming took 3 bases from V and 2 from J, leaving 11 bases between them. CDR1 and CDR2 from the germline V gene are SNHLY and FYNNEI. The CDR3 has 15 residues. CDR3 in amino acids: CASSDGTTGNQPQHF. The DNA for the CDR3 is TGTGCCAGCAGTGACGGGACAACGGGCAATCAGCCCCAGCATTTT.

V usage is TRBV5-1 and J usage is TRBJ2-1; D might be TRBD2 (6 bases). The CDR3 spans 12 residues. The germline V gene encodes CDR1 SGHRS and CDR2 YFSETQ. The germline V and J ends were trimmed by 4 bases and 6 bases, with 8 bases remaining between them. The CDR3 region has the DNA TGCGCCAGCAGCGGGGGGAGCAATGAGCAGTTCTTC. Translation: CASSGGSNEQFF.

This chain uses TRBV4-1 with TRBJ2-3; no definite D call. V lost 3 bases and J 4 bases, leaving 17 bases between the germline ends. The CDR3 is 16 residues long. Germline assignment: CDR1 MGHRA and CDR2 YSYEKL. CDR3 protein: CASSHVNLVNSDTQYF. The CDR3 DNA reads TGCGCCAGCAGCCACGTAAACCTGGTTAATTCAGATACGCAGTATTTT.

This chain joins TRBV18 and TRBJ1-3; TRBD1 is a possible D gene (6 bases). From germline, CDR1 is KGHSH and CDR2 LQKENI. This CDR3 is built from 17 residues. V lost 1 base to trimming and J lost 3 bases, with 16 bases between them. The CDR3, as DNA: TGTGCCAGCTCACCACAAGCAGGGGCGCAAAGTGGAAACACCATATATTTT. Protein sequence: CASSPQAGAQSGNTIYF.

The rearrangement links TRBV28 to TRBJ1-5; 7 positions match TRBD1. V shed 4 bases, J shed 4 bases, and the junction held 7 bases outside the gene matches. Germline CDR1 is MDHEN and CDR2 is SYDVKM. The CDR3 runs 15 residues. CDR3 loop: CASSSGGGGNQPQHF. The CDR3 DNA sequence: TGTGCCAGCAGTTCTGGAGGGGGCGGGAATCAGCCCCAGCATTTT.

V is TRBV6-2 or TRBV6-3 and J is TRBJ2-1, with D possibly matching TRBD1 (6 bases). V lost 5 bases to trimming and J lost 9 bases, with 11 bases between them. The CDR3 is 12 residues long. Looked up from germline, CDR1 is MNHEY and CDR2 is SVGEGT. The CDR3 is CASSGGRIEQFF. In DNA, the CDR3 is TGTGCCAGCAGTGGGGGCAGAATTGAGCAGTTCTTC.

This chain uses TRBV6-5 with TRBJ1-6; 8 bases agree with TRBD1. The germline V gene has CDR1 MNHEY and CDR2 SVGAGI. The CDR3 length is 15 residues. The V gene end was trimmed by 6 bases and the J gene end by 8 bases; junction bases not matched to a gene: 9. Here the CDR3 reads CASRVDRVYDSPLHF. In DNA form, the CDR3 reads TGTGCCAGCAGAGTGGACAGGGTGTACGATTCACCCCTCCACTTT.

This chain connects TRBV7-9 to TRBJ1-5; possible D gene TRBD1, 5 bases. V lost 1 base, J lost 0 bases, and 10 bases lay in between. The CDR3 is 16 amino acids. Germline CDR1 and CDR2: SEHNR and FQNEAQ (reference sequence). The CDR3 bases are TGTGCCAGCAGCTTAGGGACTGGGACTAGCAATCAGCCCCAGCATTTT. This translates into CASSLGTGTSNQPQHF.

CDR3 loop: CASSIVASSGNTIYF. The CDR3 coding sequence is TGTGCCAGTAGTATAGTCGCAAGCTCTGGAAACACCATATATTTT. The genes are TRBV19 and TRBJ1-3; D is unresolved. CDR1 and CDR2 from the germline V gene are LNHDA and SQIVND (reference sequence). CDR3 length equals 15 residues. V lost 1 base to trimming and J lost 0 bases, with 7 bases between them.

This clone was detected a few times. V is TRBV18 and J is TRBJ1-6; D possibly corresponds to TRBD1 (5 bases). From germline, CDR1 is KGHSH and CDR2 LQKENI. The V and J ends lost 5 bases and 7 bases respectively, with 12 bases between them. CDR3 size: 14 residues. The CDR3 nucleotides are TGTGCCAGCTCAACCGGGACGATAAATTCACCCCTCCACTTT. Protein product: CASSTGTINSPLHF.

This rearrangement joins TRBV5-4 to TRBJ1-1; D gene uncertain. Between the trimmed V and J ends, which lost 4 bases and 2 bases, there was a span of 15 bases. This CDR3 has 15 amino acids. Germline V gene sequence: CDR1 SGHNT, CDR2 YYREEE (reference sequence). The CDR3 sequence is CASSRLWGNNTEAFF. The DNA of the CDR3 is TGTGCCAGCAGCCGTCTTTGGGGAAATAACACTGAAGCTTTCTTT.

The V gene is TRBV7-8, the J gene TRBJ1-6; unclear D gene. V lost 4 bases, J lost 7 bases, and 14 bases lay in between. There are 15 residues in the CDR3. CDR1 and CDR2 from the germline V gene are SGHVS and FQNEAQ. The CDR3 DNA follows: TGTGCCAGCAGCTCAGGAGCAGGAAGCAATTCACCCCTCCACTTT. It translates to CASSSGAGSNSPLHF.

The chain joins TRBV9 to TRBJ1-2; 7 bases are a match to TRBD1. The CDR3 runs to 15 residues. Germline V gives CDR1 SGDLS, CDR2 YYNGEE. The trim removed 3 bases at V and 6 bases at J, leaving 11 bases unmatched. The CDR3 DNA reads TGTGCCAGCAGCGCGAGCACTACAGGGGCCGATGGCTACACCTTC. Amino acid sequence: CASSASTTGADGYTF.

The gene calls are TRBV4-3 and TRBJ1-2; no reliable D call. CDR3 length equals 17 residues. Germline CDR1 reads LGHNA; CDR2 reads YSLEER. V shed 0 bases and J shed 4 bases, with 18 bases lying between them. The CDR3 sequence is CASSQDYKEGNSYGYTF. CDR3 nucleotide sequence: TGCGCCAGCAGCCAAGATTATAAAGAAGGGAACTCCTATGGCTACACCTTC.

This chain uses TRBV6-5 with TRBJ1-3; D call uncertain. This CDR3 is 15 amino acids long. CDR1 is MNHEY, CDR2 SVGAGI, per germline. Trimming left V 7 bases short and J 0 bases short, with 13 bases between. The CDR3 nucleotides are TGTGCCAGCACGTTGGGGAGTCTCTCTGGAAACACCATATATTTT. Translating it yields CASTLGSLSGNTIYF.

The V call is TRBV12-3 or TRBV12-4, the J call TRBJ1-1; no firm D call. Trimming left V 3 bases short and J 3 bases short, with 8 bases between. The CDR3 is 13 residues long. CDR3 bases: TGTGCCAGCAGTTTCCTTAAGGACACTGAAGCTTTCTTT. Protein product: CASSFLKDTEAFF.

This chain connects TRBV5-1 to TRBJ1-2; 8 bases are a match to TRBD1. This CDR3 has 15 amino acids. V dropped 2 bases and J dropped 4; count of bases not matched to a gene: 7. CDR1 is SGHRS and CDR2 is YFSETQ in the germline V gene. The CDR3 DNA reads TGCGCCAGCAGCTTCGGCTCAGGGGGCGGCTATGGCTACACCTTC. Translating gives CASSFGSGGGYGYTF. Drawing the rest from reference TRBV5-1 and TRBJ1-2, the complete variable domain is KAGVTQTPRYLIKTRGQQVTLSCSPISGHRSVSWYQQTPGQGLQFLFEYFSETQRNKGNFPGRFSGRQFSNSRSEMNVSTLELGDSALYLCASSFGSGGGYGYTFGSGTRLTVV.